This record covers a single T cell receptor (beta chain). Its antigen remains unknown. The CDR3 consists of 15 residues. Germline CDR1 reads DFQATT; CDR2 reads SNEGSKA (reference sequence). The data were taken from a study of monozygotic twins with inflammatory bowel disease. Researchers ran eight separate cDNA reactions for each sample. TCRdb reanalyzed the 5' RACE reads, giving one entry per CDR3 protein sequence and no DNA. The repertoire table contains 400,000 or so distinct CDR3 sequences. Study-wide findings and caveats: Twins with IBD were found to have lower TCRbeta diversity (inverse Simpson) than healthy co-twins.

The source is a human donor with ulcerative colitis or Crohn's disease, or a healthy co-twin of an affected twin (not recorded which). The chain combines TRBV20-1 with TRBJ1-2; TCRdb selects TRBD1, and the lack of DNA leaves this call unchecked. The sequenced sample was blood. The CDR3 sequence is CSARGSGTGAGGYTF.